The text below deals with one T cell receptor beta chain. 13 Jbeta primers and 60 Vbeta primers were used for the PCR. Only in-frame clones appear in the TCRdb table, and some are missing; sequencing was by immunoSEQ multiplex PCR. The sample consists of a few hundred thousand clones, around 81% of them appearing once. The data derive from a study of cytomegalovirus exposure and HLA in healthy donors. Between the trimmed V and J ends, which lost 8 bases and 9 bases, there was a span of 16 bases. This CDR3 has 13 residues. Germline-derived CDR1 and CDR2 are SGHTA and FQGNSA. This clonotype originated in a woman in her forties or fifties in good health and CMV-seropositive. The sequencing sample was made of PBMCs. This sequence joins TRBV7-2 and TRBJ2-2, with D maybe TRBD1 (5 bases). CDR3 nucleotide sequence: TGTGCCAGCGCGGTCAGGGTGGATCGGGAGCTGTTTTTT. Amino acid sequence: CASAVRVDRELFF.